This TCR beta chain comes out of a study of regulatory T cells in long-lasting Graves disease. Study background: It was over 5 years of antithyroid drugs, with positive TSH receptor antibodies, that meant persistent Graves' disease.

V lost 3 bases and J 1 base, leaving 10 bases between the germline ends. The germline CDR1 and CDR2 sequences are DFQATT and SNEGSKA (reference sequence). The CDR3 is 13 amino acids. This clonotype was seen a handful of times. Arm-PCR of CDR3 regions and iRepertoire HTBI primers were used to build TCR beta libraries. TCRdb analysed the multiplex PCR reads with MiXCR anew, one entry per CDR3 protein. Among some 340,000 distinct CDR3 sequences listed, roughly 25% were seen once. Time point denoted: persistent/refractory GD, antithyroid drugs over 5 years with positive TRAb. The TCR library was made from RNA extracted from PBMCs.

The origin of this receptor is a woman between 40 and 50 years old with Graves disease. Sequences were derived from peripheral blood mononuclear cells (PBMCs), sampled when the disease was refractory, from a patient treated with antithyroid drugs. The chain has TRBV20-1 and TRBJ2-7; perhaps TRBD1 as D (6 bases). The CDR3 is CSARDRASYEQYF. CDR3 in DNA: TGCAGTGCTAGGGACAGAGCATCCTACGAGCAGTACTTC.